This TCR beta chain appears in the sequencing data of a study of beta chain features in type 1 diabetes. About the study: Age and gender were similar between patients and healthy donors, as were cell yields. Sorted cells numbering roughly 100,000,000 were examined across all samples.

The isolated RNA, all of it, was reverse transcribed, so expressed TCRB transcripts were what got sequenced. Using immunoSEQ multiplex PCR, the repertoire was profiled, and TCRdb retains in-frame clones only, with some absent. The table includes about 150,000 clones, approximately 8.1% detected once. This clone appeared a few times. Antigen unknown. There are 15 residues in the CDR3. Trimming left V 0 bases short and J 5 bases short, with 13 bases between. Germline V gives CDR1 SGHTA, CDR2 FQGNSA. Study-level findings and limits: HLA effects on TCRB rearrangement stayed unresolved here.

The chain recombines TRBV7-2 with TRBJ2-5; D ambiguous. The sequence was obtained from a man between 18 and 35 years old in good health. The sample taken for sequencing was central memory CD4+ T cells from blood. Written as DNA, the CDR3 is TGTGCCAGCAGCTTAGCTAGTGGAGTGATGGAGACCCAGTACTTC. Its translation: CASSLASGVMETQYF.